Sequencing of this T cell receptor beta chain was carried out in a study of low-dose radiotherapy and immunotherapy resistance in tumors (dated by TCRdb to between 2021 and 2024). As for the study more broadly: Cohort 1 received 0.5 Gy per fraction every 2 weeks, with a prescribed total PTV dose of 6.5 Gy. Cyclophosphamide 200 mg/m2 was given intravenously every two weeks, one day before each radiation and immunotherapy administration. The translational analysis covered eight patients: three from the first dose cohort and the first five from the second dose cohort. Randomization of trial participants into treatment groups was not performed. Starting on cycle 1 day 1, patients took 300 mg of aspirin by mouth once daily for four cycles. For Cohort 2, the dose was 1 Gy per fraction given every two weeks, adding up to 13 Gy in total across 26 weeks. Nivolumab and ipilimumab were both given intravenously, with nivolumab at a 240 mg flat dose every two weeks and ipilimumab at 1 mg/kg every six weeks.

The CDR3, cysteine through phenylalanine, is 12 amino acids long. Solely the CDR3 DNA is kept, with 36 bases framed from the first base. The germline V gene specifies SGHRS as CDR1 and YFSETQ as CDR2. The V and J ends are trimmed by 7 bases and 4 bases, leaving 12 bases between them. The sample was run on an Illumina HiSeq 2500. First-strand cDNA was synthesized with Superscript III and a set of TRAV- and TRBV-specific primers, covering both TCRalpha and TCRbeta chains. TCRs were amplified with Phusion for about 22 PCR cycles using a constant-region primer together with the adapter attached to the V primers. The MessageAmp II aRNA Amplification Kit was used to amplify the isolated mRNA, with in vitro transcription run for approximately 15 hours at 37 degrees C. The Dynabeads mRNA DIRECT Purification Kit was used to isolate mRNA for TCR sequencing. A second approximately 23-cycle Phusion PCR added indexed Illumina adapters, and products were purified with AMPure XP beads. The study's own analysis went as follows. Custom Perl scripts pooled TCR sequences encoding the same protein, removed out-of-frame sequences and computed each clonotype's abundance. Any TCR sequence backed by just one read was left out of the analysis. The metrics used to describe the repertoires included Shannon entropy, Gini index, clonality, richness, and the frequency of TCRs shared between repertoires. Starting from the raw public reads, TCRdb applied fastp trimming at Q25, assembled clones with MiXCR and retained in-frame beta chains. CDR3 protein sequences are deduplicated, and each keeps its most common genes and DNA. The V and J calls and clone size are TCRdb's, not the authors'. For this sample there are 50,000 or so distinct CDR3 sequences; 23% appear just once. The ten biggest clones cover around 7% of the sample.

At least ten counts were recorded for this clonotype. There is no known antigen for this receptor. Base qualities are not at hand, and no much larger clone is one base apart. The sample's time point, from its label and the paper: after trial treatment. The treatment or condition label for this specimen denotes: LDRT plus nivolumab, ipilimumab, low-dose cyclophosphamide and aspirin (RACIN trial). The donors took part in RACIN, a single-arm, phase I, dose-escalation trial that combined nivolumab, ipilimumab, aspirin, low-dose cyclophosphamide and low-dose radiotherapy. Eligible patients had advanced, TIL-negative solid tumors.

The sequencing used PBMCs, collected after low-dose radiotherapy plus immunotherapy. This TCR came from a male donor with prostate cancer. In this chain, TRBV5-1 is recombined with TRBJ2-7; matching of 6 bases hints at TRBD1 as the D gene. The nucleotide sequence is given as TGCGCCAGCGCTTGGGACAAATACGAGCAGTACTTC. Its translation reads: CASAWDKYEQYF.